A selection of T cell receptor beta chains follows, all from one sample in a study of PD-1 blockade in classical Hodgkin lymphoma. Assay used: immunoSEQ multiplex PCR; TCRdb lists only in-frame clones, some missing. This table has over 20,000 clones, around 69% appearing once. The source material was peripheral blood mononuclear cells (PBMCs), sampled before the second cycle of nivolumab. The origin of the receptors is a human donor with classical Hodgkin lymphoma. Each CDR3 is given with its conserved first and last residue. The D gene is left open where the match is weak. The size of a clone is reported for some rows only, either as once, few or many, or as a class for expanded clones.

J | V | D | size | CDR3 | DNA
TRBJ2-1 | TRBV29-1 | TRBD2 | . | CSAGLAGVYEQFF | TGCAGCGCCGGACTAGCGGGAGTGTATGAGCAGTTCTTC
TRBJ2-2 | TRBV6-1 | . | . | CASSEGLLFF | TGTGCCAGCAGTGAAGGGTTGCTGTTTTTT
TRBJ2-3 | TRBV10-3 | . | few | CAISPLGGDTQYF | TGTGCCATCAGCCCGCTGGGTGGAGATACGCAGTATTTT
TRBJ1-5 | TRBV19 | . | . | CASQKTARGNQPQHF | TGTGCCAGTCAGAAGACAGCCAGGGGCAATCAGCCCCAGCATTTT
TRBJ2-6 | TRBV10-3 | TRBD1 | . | CAISTGGGANVLTF | TGTGCCATATCGACAGGGGGTGGGGCCAACGTCCTGACTTTC
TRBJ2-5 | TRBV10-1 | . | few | CASSGGGQTQYF | TGCGCCAGCAGTGGCGGTGGGCAGACCCAGTACTTC
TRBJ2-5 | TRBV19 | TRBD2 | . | CASSGGGLAGSQETQYF | TGTGCCAGTAGTGGGGGGGGACTAGCGGGAAGCCAAGAGACCCAGTACTTC
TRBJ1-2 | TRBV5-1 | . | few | CASSLDGQGSNYGYTF | TGCGCCAGCAGCTTGGATGGGCAGGGCTCTAACTATGGCTACACCTTC
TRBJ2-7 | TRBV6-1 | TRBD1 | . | CASSGVQGREAPLGEQYF | TGTGCCAGCAGTGGAGTACAGGGGCGAGAGGCCCCCCTAGGCGAGCAGTACTTC
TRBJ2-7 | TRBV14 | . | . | CASTHRGGNYEQYF | TGTGCCAGCACCCACAGGGGAGGGAACTACGAGCAGTACTTC
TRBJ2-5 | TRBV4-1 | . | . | CASSQDYSALETQYF | TGCGCCAGCAGCCAAGATTACAGTGCCCTAGAGACCCAGTACTTC
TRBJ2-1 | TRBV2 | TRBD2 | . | CASSEGLGGYNEQFF | TGTGCCAGCAGTGAGGGACTCGGGGGGTACAATGAGCAGTTCTTC
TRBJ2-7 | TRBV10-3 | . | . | CAIKGGSGTVEQYF | TGTGCCATCAAGGGGGGGTCAGGGACGGTCGAGCAGTACTTC
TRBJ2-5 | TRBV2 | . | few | CASSERAFGVWAQYF | TGTGCCAGCAGTGAACGGGCATTCGGGGTTTGGGCCCAGTACTTC
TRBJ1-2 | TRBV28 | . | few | CASSLRPAAPYGYTF | TGTGCCAGCAGTTTAAGGCCCGCCGCACCATATGGCTACACCTTC
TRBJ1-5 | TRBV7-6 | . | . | CASSLDSNSNQPQHF | TGTGCCAGCAGCTTAGACAGCAATAGCAATCAGCCCCAGCATTTT
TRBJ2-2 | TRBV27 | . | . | CASSLIAGDTGELFF | TGTGCCAGCAGTTTAATTGCCGGGGACACCGGGGAGCTGTTTTTT
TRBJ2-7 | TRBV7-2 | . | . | CASTRTYNSYEQYF | TGTGCCAGTACAAGGACTTATAACTCCTACGAGCAGTACTTC
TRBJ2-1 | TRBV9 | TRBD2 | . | CASSVGGGLAVNEQFF | TGTGCCAGCAGCGTAGGCGGGGGACTAGCGGTAAATGAGCAGTTCTTC
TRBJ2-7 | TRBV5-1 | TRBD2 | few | CASSLDGTSYREQYF | TGCGCCAGCAGCTTGGATGGGACTAGTTATCGCGAGCAGTACTTC
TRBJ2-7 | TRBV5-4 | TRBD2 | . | CASSFGTRPYEQYF | TGTGCCAGCAGCTTCGGGACTAGACCCTACGAGCAGTACTTC
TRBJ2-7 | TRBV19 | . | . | CASRPGVSPFYEQYF | TGTGCCAGTAGACCAGGCGTTTCTCCCTTTTACGAGCAGTACTTC
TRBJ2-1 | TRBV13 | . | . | CASSLLLSNEQFF | TGTGCCAGCAGCTTGCTATTGAGCAATGAGCAGTTCTTC
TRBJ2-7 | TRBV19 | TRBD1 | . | CASSIPGTENHYEQYF | TGTGCCAGTAGTATACCTGGGACAGAGAACCACTACGAGCAGTACTTC
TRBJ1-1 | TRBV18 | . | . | CATQNAGNTEAFF | TGTGCCACCCAGAATGCAGGGAACACTGAAGCTTTCTTT
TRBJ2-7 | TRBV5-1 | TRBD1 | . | CASSFTGQGAFEQYF | TGCGCCAGCAGCTTCACGGGACAGGGGGCATTCGAGCAGTACTTC
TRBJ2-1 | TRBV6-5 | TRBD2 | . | CASRTLAGGNNEQFF | TGTGCCAGCAGGACCCTAGCGGGAGGAAATAATGAGCAGTTCTTC
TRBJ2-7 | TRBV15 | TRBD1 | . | CATSRVTGTGYSSAEQYF | TGTGCCACCAGCAGAGTTACCGGGACAGGGTACTCGTCGGCCGAGCAGTACTTC
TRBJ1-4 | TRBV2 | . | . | CASTPEFEKLFF | TGTGCCAGCACTCCAGAGTTTGAAAAACTGTTTTTT
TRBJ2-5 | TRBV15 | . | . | CATSREGRETQYF | TGTGCCACCAGCAGAGAGGGGCGAGAGACCCAGTACTTC
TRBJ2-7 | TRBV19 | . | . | CASSGARQALYEQYF | TGTGCCAGTAGTGGCGCGCGACAGGCCTTATACGAGCAGTACTTC
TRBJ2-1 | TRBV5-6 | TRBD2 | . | CASSLEFSGYGNEQFF | TGTGCCAGCAGCTTGGAGTTTAGCGGGTACGGGAATGAGCAGTTCTTC
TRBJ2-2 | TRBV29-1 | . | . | CSVRSAGELFF | TGCAGCGTTCGGTCGGCCGGGGAGCTGTTTTTT
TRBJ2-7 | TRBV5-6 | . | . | CASSLVGVYEQYF | TGTGCCAGCAGCTTGGTGGGGGTCTACGAGCAGTACTTC
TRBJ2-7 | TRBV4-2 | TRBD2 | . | CASSQDLWGASGLVYEQYF | TGTGCCAGCAGCCAAGATTTGTGGGGGGCTAGCGGGCTCGTCTACGAGCAGTACTTC
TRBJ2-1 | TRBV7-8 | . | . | CASSYQGISYNEQFF | TGTGCCAGCAGCTACCAGGGTATTTCCTACAATGAGCAGTTCTTC
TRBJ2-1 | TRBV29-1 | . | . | CSVDGNRLGNEQFF | TGCAGCGTTGACGGGAATAGGTTGGGGAATGAGCAGTTCTTC
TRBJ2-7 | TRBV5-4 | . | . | CASSSAGSPYEQYF | TGTGCCAGCAGCTCCGCAGGGAGTCCCTACGAGCAGTACTTC
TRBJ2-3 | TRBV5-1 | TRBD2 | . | CASSSGLAGTDTQYF | TGCGCCAGCAGCTCGGGACTAGCGGGGACAGATACGCAGTATTTT
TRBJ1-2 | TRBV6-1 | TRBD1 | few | CASSDGQGGYGYTF | TGTGCCAGCAGTGACGGACAGGGCGGCTATGGCTACACCTTC
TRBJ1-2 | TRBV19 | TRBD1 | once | CASSIGGRQGDGYTF | TGTGCCAGTAGTATAGGTGGACGACAGGGTGATGGCTACACCTTC
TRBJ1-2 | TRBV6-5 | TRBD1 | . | CASSYVGQGVGYTF | TGTGCCAGCAGTTATGTGGGACAGGGAGTTGGCTACACCTTC
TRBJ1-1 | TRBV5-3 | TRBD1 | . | CARSFRDRPNTEAFF | TGTGCCAGAAGCTTCCGGGACAGACCGAACACTGAAGCTTTCTTT
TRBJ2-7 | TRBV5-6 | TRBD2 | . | CASSLWRELAGYEQYF | TGTGCCAGCAGCTTGTGGCGTGAACTAGCGGGCTACGAGCAGTACTTC
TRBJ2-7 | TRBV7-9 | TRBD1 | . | CASSSTSTGDEQYF | TGTGCCAGCAGCTCGACCTCTACAGGGGACGAGCAGTACTTC
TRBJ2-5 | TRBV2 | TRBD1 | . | CASSASGTGVQETQYF | TGTGCCAGCAGTGCCTCCGGGACAGGGGTGCAAGAGACCCAGTACTTC
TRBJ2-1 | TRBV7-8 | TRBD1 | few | CASSLSGGTLSGEQFF | TGTGCCAGCAGCCTCTCAGGGGGCACCCTTTCGGGTGAGCAGTTCTTC
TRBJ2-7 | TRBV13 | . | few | CASSLGQGGNEQYF | TGTGCCAGCAGCTTAGGACAGGGAGGCAACGAGCAGTACTTC
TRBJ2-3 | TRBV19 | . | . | CASSSRPGDTQYF | TGTGCCAGTAGTTCCCGACCGGGAGATACGCAGTATTTT
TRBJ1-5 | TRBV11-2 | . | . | CASSLTSVSNQPQHF | TGTGCCAGCAGCTTGACCAGCGTCAGCAATCAGCCCCAGCATTTT
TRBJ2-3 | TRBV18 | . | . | CASSPSLAYSTDTQYF | TGTGCCAGCTCACCAAGTCTTGCGTATAGCACAGATACGCAGTATTTT
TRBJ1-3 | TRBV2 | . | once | CASSARPGNTIYF | TGTGCCAGCAGTGCCAGGCCTGGAAACACCATATATTTT
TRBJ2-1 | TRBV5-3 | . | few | CARSLEPSYNEQFF | TGTGCCAGAAGCTTGGAACCTAGCTACAATGAGCAGTTCTTC